The clone carrying this T cell receptor (beta chain) counts as medium-sized. The sample is drawn from a study of T cells in Graves' hyperthyroidism and ophthalmopathy. This CDR3 comprises 18 residues. The V gene lost 2 bases and the J gene lost 5 bases, with 22 bases spanning the gap. CDR1 and CDR2 from the germline V gene are WSHSY and SAAADI. TCR beta CDR3 sequences were amplified from RNA transcripts. The HTBI primer set was used in a first-round RT-PCR of the TCR CDR3. TCRdb analysed the multiplex PCR reads with MiXCR anew, one entry per CDR3 protein. The sample has tens of thousands of distinct CDR3 sequences; roughly 46% are singletons.

The sequencing sample was made of blood. The source is a woman aged 25 to 39 with Graves' hyperthyroidism. The V call is TRBV10-2, the J call TRBJ1-5; a weak D match, TRBD1 (5 bases). CDR3 in amino acids: CASSERPGQFIKDQPQHF. The CDR3 nucleotides read TGCGCCAGCAGTGAGCGCCCCGGACAATTCATAAAGGATCAGCCCCAGCATTTT.